Below, 6 T cell receptor beta chains from the same sample are listed, as sequenced in a study of shared T cell receptors in the human thymus. TCRdb's copy holds only in-frame clones and misses some; the assay was immunoSEQ multiplex PCR. The profile shows some 760,000 clones, approximately 83% of them singletons. These data were also filed under a second study, of human thymus T cells.

The sample comprised thymocytes. The receptors derive from a girl under three years old with a congenital heart defect.

The chain combines TRBV27 with TRBJ1-6; D uncertain. The CDR3 spans 19 residues. In germline, CDR1 is MNHEY, CDR2 SMNVEV (reference sequence). Trimming removed 6 bases from V and 0 bases from J, with 21 bases in between. The CDR3 sequence is CASSTKPSRENSYNSPLHF. The CDR3 coding sequence is TGTGCCAGCAGCACCAAACCCTCACGGGAGAACTCCTATAATTCACCCCTCCACTTT.

CDR3 DNA: TGTGCCAGCAAAAGACCGACAGGGCGACAAGAGACCCAGTACTTC. Translating it yields CASKRPTGRQETQYF. The chain employs TRBV28 and TRBJ2-5, with 7 bases that match TRBD1. This CDR3 is built from 15 residues. Germline V lookup: CDR1 MDHEN, CDR2 SYDVKM. With V trimmed by 7 bases and J by 2 bases, 10 bases remained unmatched.

The V call is TRBV5-6, the J call TRBJ1-2, with 8 bases identical to TRBD1. This CDR3 region has 13 residues. Germline trimming cut 0 bases from V and 14 bases from J; bases unmatched to any gene: 9. Germline V CDR1 and CDR2: SGHDT, YYEEEE. The CDR3 loop is CASSLGLGQGSTF. The CDR3 DNA follows: TGTGCCAGCAGCTTGGGTCTTGGACAGGGATCGACCTTC.

This clone was seen only once. The V call is TRBV7-7, the J call TRBJ1-1; 8 positions match TRBD1. This CDR3 is built from 16 residues. Germline V gives CDR1 SSHAT, CDR2 FNYEAQ (reference sequence). V lost 5 bases and J lost 2; bases outside the gene matches: 10. This CDR3 is CASSAFNRGNNTEAFF. CDR3 bases: TGTGCCAGCAGCGCATTTAACAGGGGGAACAACACTGAAGCTTTCTTT.

Concerning this clone: One junction end does not reproduce the germline sequence, and a read error may be involved. CDR3 residues: CASSLPEGAYISPLHF. CDR3 in DNA: TGCGCCAGCAGCCTTCCCGAGGGGGCCTATATTTCACCCCTCCACTTT. The chain has TRBV4-1 and TRBJ1-6, with 7 bases that match TRBD1. The length of the CDR3 is 16 residues. The germline gives CDR1 MGHRA, CDR2 YSYEKL.

The J gene is TRBJ2-1, the V gene TRBV5-4; 7 bases line up with TRBD1. The CDR3 runs to 16 residues. Germline CDR1 and CDR2: SGHNT and YYREEE (reference sequence). Trimming cost V 4 bases and J 5 bases; bases outside gene matches: 12. CDR3 protein: CASSGKGQRFNNEQFF. The DNA of the CDR3 is TGTGCCAGCAGCGGGAAGGGACAGCGTTTTAACAATGAGCAGTTCTTC.